This T cell receptor beta chain was captured in a study of human T cells and chemical hapten exposure. TCRdb analysed the RACE reads with MiXCR anew, one entry per CDR3 protein. The table includes about 82,000 distinct CDR3 sequences, under 15% detected once. The time point: patch test 3, about 24 weeks after DPC sensitization. Treatment indicated: therapeutic diphenylcyclopropenone sensitization with weekly scalp DPC. This CDR3 region has 15 residues. Trimming took 4 bases from V and 7 from J, leaving 19 bases between them. Germline V gene lookup returns CDR1 MNHNY and CDR2 SVGAGI (reference sequence).

The TCR originated in a woman between 50 and 59 years old with alopecia areata. Some clones in this sample may be carry-over from other donors' samples. The chain uses TRBV6-6 and TRBJ1-1; D is possibly TRBD1 (6 bases). The specimen comprised whole blood, sampled in connection with sensitization to the hapten diphenylcyclopropenone (DPC). CDR3 amino acids: CASSFKRQASGEAFF. Here the CDR3 DNA reads TGTGCCAGCAGTTTCAAAAGACAGGCGTCCGGTGAAGCTTTCTTT.